These T cell receptor beta chains were read from a single sample in a study of T cells in Graves' hyperthyroidism and ophthalmopathy. TCRdb called the multiplex PCR reads again in MiXCR, with one record for every CDR3 protein. The table includes a few hundred thousand distinct CDR3 sequences, more than 12% detected once. The sample was blood. These receptors originate from a woman in her thirties with Graves' hyperthyroidism. Each CDR3 is given with its conserved first and last residue. Each record gives: V gene, J gene, clone size, D gene, CDR3 protein, CDR3 DNA. D genes are given only for firm matches. The size field is filled for only some rows; it gives once, few, many or a size class.

v_gene: TRBV4-1; j_gene: TRBJ2-7; abundance: .; d_gene: .; CDR3aa: CASSQGRRTGFSYEQYF; CDR3nt: TGCGCCAGCAGCCAAGGCCGCCGGACCGGGTTCTCCTACGAGCAGTACTTC
v_gene: TRBV7-2; j_gene: TRBJ2-3; abundance: many; d_gene: TRBD2; CDR3aa: CASSLAGGRGTDTQYF; CDR3nt: TGTGCCAGCAGCTTAGCGGGCGGGAGGGGGACAGATACGCAGTATTTT
v_gene: TRBV5-1; j_gene: TRBJ1-5; abundance: few; d_gene: .; CDR3aa: CASSPGTYNQPQHF; CDR3nt: TGCGCCAGCAGCCCCGGGACCTACAATCAGCCCCAGCATTTT
v_gene: TRBV5-1; j_gene: TRBJ1-1; abundance: .; d_gene: .; CDR3aa: CASSLTGDWNTEAFF; CDR3nt: TGCGCCAGCAGCTTGACGGGGGATTGGAACACTGAAGCTTTCTTT
v_gene: TRBV10-2; j_gene: TRBJ2-2; abundance: .; d_gene: .; CDR3aa: CASSRYFTGELFF; CDR3nt: TGCGCCAGCAGTCGATATTTCACCGGGGAGCTGTTTTTT
v_gene: TRBV20-1; j_gene: TRBJ1-5; abundance: many; d_gene: .; CDR3aa: CSALVGQVGNQPQHF; CDR3nt: TGCAGTGCCTTGGTCGGGCAGGTCGGCAATCAGCCCCAGCATTTT
v_gene: TRBV5-5; j_gene: TRBJ2-2; abundance: .; d_gene: TRBD2; CDR3aa: CASSDASAGDGRELFF; CDR3nt: TGTGCCAGCAGCGACGCTAGCGCGGGAGATGGCAGGGAGCTGTTTTTT
v_gene: TRBV5-1; j_gene: TRBJ1-5; abundance: .; d_gene: TRBD1; CDR3aa: CASSSGQVNQPQHF; CDR3nt: TGCGCCAGCAGCTCCGGACAGGTCAATCAGCCCCAGCATTTT
v_gene: TRBV19; j_gene: TRBJ2-7; abundance: .; d_gene: .; CDR3aa: CASSLTGTGALYEQYF; CDR3nt: TGTGCCAGTAGTTTAACCGGGACTGGGGCCCTATACGAGCAGTACTTC
v_gene: TRBV7-8; j_gene: TRBJ2-5; abundance: few; d_gene: .; CDR3aa: CASSTFREDQETQYF; CDR3nt: TGTGCCAGCAGCACCTTCCGGGAAGATCAAGAGACCCAGTACTTC
v_gene: TRBV6-1; j_gene: TRBJ1-2; abundance: many; d_gene: .; CDR3aa: CASSEEAASPTYGYTF; CDR3nt: TGTGCCAGCAGTGAAGAAGCGGCGTCACCCACCTATGGCTACACCTTC
v_gene: TRBV29-1; j_gene: TRBJ2-2; abundance: few; d_gene: .; CDR3aa: CSGRELTGELFF; CDR3nt: TGCAGCGGCCGAGAACTCACCGGGGAGCTGTTTTTT
v_gene: TRBV5-1; j_gene: TRBJ2-5; abundance: .; d_gene: TRBD2; CDR3aa: CASSLGLASETQYF; CDR3nt: TGCGCCAGCAGCTTGGGACTAGCAAGCGAGACCCAGTACTTC
v_gene: TRBV12-3/TRBV12-4; j_gene: TRBJ2-7; abundance: many; d_gene: .; CDR3aa: CASSFGGLGNSYEQYF; CDR3nt: TGTGCCAGCAGTTTTGGGGGGCTAGGCAATTCCTACGAGCAGTACTTC
v_gene: TRBV5-1; j_gene: TRBJ1-1; abundance: once; d_gene: .; CDR3aa: CASSPYGNTEAFF; CDR3nt: TGCGCCAGCAGCCCATATGGGAACACTGAAGCTTTCTTT
v_gene: TRBV30; j_gene: TRBJ2-3; abundance: many; d_gene: .; CDR3aa: CAWSPSPELGIKDTQYF; CDR3nt: TGTGCCTGGAGTCCCTCTCCGGAACTAGGGATAAAAGATACGCAGTATTTT
v_gene: TRBV18; j_gene: TRBJ2-5; abundance: many; d_gene: TRBD1; CDR3aa: CASSPYRDRGETQYF; CDR3nt: TGTGCCAGCTCACCATACCGGGACAGAGGAGAGACCCAGTACTTC
v_gene: TRBV3-1; j_gene: TRBJ2-7; abundance: .; d_gene: .; CDR3aa: CASSQGTRIEQYF; CDR3nt: TGTGCCAGCAGCCAGGGGACCCGGATCGAGCAGTACTTC
v_gene: TRBV19; j_gene: TRBJ2-7; abundance: few; d_gene: .; CDR3aa: CASSIAGPYEQYF; CDR3nt: TGTGCCAGTAGTATAGCGGGACCCTACGAGCAGTACTTC
v_gene: TRBV28; j_gene: TRBJ1-5; abundance: .; d_gene: .; CDR3aa: CASISVGRQPQHF; CDR3nt: TGTGCCAGCATCTCGGTAGGTCGGCAGCCCCAGCATTTT
v_gene: TRBV28; j_gene: TRBJ2-1; abundance: many; d_gene: .; CDR3aa: CASSFYLLTNEQFF; CDR3nt: TGTGCCAGCAGTTTCTATCTACTCACCAATGAGCAGTTCTTC
v_gene: TRBV18; j_gene: TRBJ1-1; abundance: many; d_gene: TRBD1; CDR3aa: CASSPLQGGNTEAFF; CDR3nt: TGTGCCAGCTCACCGTTACAGGGGGGAAACACTGAAGCTTTCTTT
v_gene: TRBV28; j_gene: TRBJ2-1; abundance: many; d_gene: .; CDR3aa: CASSGRLRHNNEQFF; CDR3nt: TGTGCCAGCAGCGGCCGACTGCGGCACAACAATGAGCAGTTCTTC
v_gene: TRBV7-3; j_gene: TRBJ1-1; abundance: many; d_gene: .; CDR3aa: CASSLDPNTEAFF; CDR3nt: TGTGCCAGCAGCTTAGACCCGAACACTGAAGCTTTCTTT
v_gene: TRBV12-3/TRBV12-4; j_gene: TRBJ1-1; abundance: many; d_gene: TRBD1; CDR3aa: CASSLDRGHAFF; CDR3nt: TGTGCCAGCAGTTTGGACAGGGGGCATGCTTTCTTT
v_gene: TRBV6-2/TRBV6-3; j_gene: TRBJ1-5; abundance: few; d_gene: .; CDR3aa: CASSSGIAGINQPQHF; CDR3nt: TGTGCCAGCAGTTCAGGCATAGCAGGGATCAATCAGCCCCAGCATTTT
v_gene: TRBV12-3/TRBV12-4; j_gene: TRBJ1-5; abundance: .; d_gene: .; CDR3aa: CASSFVEGRLTYQPQHF; CDR3nt: TGTGCCAGCAGTTTCGTAGAGGGACGACTGACTTATCAGCCCCAGCATTTT
v_gene: TRBV18; j_gene: TRBJ2-2; abundance: many; d_gene: TRBD2; CDR3aa: CASSLQREVGTGELFF; CDR3nt: TGTGCCAGCTCACTACAACGGGAGGTCGGCACCGGGGAGCTGTTTTTT
v_gene: TRBV18; j_gene: TRBJ2-1; abundance: many; d_gene: .; CDR3aa: CASSRQASYNEQFF; CDR3nt: TGTGCCAGCTCACGACAGGCCTCCTACAATGAGCAGTTCTTC
v_gene: TRBV2; j_gene: TRBJ2-7; abundance: few; d_gene: TRBD2; CDR3aa: CASGGTREGEQYF; CDR3nt: TGTGCCAGCGGTGGTACCCGGGAGGGCGAGCAGTACTTC
v_gene: TRBV6-1; j_gene: TRBJ2-1; abundance: many; d_gene: TRBD1; CDR3aa: CASSPVWTGSSYNEQFF; CDR3nt: TGTGCCAGCAGTCCCGTTTGGACAGGCAGCTCCTACAATGAGCAGTTCTTC
v_gene: TRBV10-3; j_gene: TRBJ2-2; abundance: .; d_gene: .; CDR3aa: CAISDRVPSDTGELFF; CDR3nt: TGTGCCATCAGTGACAGGGTGCCATCGGACACCGGGGAGCTGTTTTTT
v_gene: TRBV20-1; j_gene: TRBJ2-4; abundance: many; d_gene: TRBD1; CDR3aa: CSANLGQAGSLAKNIQYF; CDR3nt: TGCAGTGCTAACTTGGGACAGGCTGGTTCCTTAGCCAAAAACATTCAGTACTTC
v_gene: TRBV7-6; j_gene: TRBJ2-7; abundance: .; d_gene: TRBD2; CDR3aa: CASSLASSGAAYEQYF; CDR3nt: TGTGCCAGCAGCTTAGCGTCCAGCGGGGCCGCCTACGAGCAGTACTTC
v_gene: TRBV20-1; j_gene: TRBJ2-7; abundance: few; d_gene: TRBD2; CDR3aa: CSARTSGRTFSYEQYF; CDR3nt: TGCAGTGCTAGGACTAGCGGGAGGACTTTTTCCTACGAGCAGTACTTC
v_gene: TRBV20-1; j_gene: TRBJ2-7; abundance: few; d_gene: .; CDR3aa: CSAVDGAFYEQYF; CDR3nt: TGCAGTGCTGTAGACGGGGCCTTCTACGAGCAGTACTTC
v_gene: TRBV6-1; j_gene: TRBJ2-1; abundance: .; d_gene: TRBD2; CDR3aa: CASSPDLAASYNEQFF; CDR3nt: TGTGCCAGCAGCCCGGACCTAGCGGCCTCCTACAATGAGCAGTTCTTC